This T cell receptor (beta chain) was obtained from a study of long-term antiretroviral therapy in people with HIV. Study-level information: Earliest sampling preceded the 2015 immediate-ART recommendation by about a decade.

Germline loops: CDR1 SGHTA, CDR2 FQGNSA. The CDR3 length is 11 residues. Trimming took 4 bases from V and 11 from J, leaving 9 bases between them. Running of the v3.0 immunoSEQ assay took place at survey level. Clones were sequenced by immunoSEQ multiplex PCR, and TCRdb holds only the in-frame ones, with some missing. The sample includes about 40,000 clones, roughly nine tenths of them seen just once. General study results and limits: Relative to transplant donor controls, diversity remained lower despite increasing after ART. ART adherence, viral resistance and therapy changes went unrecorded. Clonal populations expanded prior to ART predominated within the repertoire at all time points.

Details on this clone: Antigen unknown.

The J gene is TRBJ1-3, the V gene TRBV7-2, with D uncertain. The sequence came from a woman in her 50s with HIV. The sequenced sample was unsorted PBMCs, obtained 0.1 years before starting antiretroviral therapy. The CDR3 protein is CASSSRLPIYF. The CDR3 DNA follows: TGTGCCAGCAGCTCGAGGTTGCCCATATATTTT.